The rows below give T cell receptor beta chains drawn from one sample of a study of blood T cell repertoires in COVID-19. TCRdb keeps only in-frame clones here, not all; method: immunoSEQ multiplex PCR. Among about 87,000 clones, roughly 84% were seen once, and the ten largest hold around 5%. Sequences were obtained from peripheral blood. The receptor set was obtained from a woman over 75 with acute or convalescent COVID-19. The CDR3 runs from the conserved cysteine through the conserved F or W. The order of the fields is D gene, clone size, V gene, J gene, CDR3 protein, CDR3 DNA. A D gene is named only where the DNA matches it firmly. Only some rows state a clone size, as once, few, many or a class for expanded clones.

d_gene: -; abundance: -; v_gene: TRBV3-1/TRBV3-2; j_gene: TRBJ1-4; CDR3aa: CASSQRLTGSFALEKLFF; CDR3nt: TGTGCCAGCAGCCAACGACTTACTGGTTCGTTTGCACTTGAAAAACTGTTTTTT
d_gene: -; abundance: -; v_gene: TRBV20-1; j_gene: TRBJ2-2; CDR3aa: CSASPAGELFF; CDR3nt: TGCAGTGCTAGTCCGGCCGGGGAGCTGTTTTTT
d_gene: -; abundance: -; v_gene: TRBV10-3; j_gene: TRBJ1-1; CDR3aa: CAIGPRDTEAFF; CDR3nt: TGTGCCATCGGCCCCAGGGACACTGAAGCTTTCTTT
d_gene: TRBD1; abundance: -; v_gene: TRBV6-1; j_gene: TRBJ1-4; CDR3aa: CASSEEGARFEKLFF; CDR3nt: TGTGCCAGCAGTGAAGAGGGGGCGCGGTTCGAAAAACTGTTTTTT
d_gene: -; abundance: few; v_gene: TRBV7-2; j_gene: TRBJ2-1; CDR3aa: CASSFSRIYNEQFF; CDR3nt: TGTGCCAGCAGCTTTTCTAGAATCTACAATGAGCAGTTCTTC
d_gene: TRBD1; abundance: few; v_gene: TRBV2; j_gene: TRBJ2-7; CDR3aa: CASSGQGPFYEQYF; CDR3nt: TGTGCCAGCAGCGGACAGGGTCCTTTCTACGAGCAGTACTTC
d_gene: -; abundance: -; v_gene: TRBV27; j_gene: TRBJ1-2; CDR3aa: CASSLLIQSFGYTF; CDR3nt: TGTGCCAGCAGTCTCCTAATACAGAGCTTCGGCTACACCTTC
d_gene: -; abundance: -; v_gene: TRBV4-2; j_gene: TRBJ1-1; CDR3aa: CASSQVGKGDTEAFF; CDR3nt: TGTGCCAGCAGCCAAGTGGGGAAGGGGGACACTGAAGCTTTCTTT
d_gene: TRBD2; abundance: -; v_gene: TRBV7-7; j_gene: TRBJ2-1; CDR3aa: CASSLGGSGGTNEQFF; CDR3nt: TGTGCTAGCAGCTTAGGGGGTAGCGGGGGTACTAATGAGCAGTTCTTC
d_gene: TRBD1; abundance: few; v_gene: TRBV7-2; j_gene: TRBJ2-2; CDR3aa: CASSLEGAGTGELFF; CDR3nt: TGTGCCAGCAGCTTAGAGGGGGCGGGCACCGGGGAGCTGTTTTTT
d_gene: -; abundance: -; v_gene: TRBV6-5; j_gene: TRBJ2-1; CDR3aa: CASSPDRLEDNEQFF; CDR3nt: TGTGCCAGCAGTCCCGACAGGTTGGAAGATAATGAGCAGTTCTTC
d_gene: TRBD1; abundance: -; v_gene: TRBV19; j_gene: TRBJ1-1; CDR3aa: CASSIMQGARTTEAFF; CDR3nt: TGTGCCAGTAGTATAATGCAGGGGGCCCGAACCACTGAAGCTTTCTTT
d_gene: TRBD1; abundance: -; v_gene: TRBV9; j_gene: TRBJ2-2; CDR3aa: CASNRGTGELFF; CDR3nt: TGTGCCAGCAACAGGGGAACCGGGGAGCTGTTTTTT
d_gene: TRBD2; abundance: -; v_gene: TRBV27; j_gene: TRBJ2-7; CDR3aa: CASRLLARSSYEQYF; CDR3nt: TGTGCCAGCAGACTACTAGCGCGGAGCTCCTACGAGCAGTACTTC
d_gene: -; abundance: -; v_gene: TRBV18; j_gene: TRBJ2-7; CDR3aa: CASSPSQGYEQYF; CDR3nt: TGTGCCAGCTCACCATCCCAGGGCTACGAGCAGTACTTC
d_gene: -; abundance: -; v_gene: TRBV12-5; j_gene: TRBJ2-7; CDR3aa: CASGQSPYEQYF; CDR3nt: TGTGCTAGTGGCCAGTCCCCCTACGAGCAGTACTTC
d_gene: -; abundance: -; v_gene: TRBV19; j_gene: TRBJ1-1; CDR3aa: CASTPFPQGPLNTEAFF; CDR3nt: TGTGCCAGTACCCCATTCCCCCAGGGCCCTCTGAACACTGAAGCTTTCTTT
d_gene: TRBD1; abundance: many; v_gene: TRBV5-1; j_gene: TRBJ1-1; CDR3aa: CASSLGQGALNTEAFF; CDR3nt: TGCGCCAGCAGCTTGGGACAGGGGGCGTTGAACACTGAAGCTTTCTTT
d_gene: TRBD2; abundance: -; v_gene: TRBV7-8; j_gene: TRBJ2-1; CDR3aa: CASSPGRAGLAGGRHNEQFF; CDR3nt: TGTGCCAGCAGCCCGGGGCGGGCGGGACTAGCGGGGGGGCGGCACAATGAGCAGTTCTTC
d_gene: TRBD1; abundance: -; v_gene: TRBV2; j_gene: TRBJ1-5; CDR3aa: CASSWTGASNQPQHF; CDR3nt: TGTGCCAGCAGTTGGACAGGGGCTAGCAATCAGCCCCAGCATTTT
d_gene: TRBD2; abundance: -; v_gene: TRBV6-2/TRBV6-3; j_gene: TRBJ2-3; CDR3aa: CASSYATSGGPMTDTQYF; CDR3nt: TGTGCCAGCAGTTACGCCACTAGCGGGGGTCCCATGACAGATACGCAGTATTTT
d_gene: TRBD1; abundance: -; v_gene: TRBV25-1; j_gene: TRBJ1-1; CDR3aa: CASSGDRGRGNTEAFF; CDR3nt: TGTGCCAGCAGCGGAGACAGGGGTCGGGGAAACACTGAAGCTTTCTTT
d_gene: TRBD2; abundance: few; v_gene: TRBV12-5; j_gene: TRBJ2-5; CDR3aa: CASALGGRGTRETQYF; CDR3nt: TGTGCTAGTGCCCTTGGGGGAAGGGGGACTAGAGAGACCCAGTACTTC
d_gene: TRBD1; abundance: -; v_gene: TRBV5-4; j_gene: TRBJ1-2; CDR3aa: CAGGDRDDYGYTF; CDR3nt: TGTGCCGGAGGGGACAGGGACGACTATGGCTACACCTTC
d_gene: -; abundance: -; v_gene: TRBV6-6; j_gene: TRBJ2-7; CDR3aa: CASRGTGTQYSYEQYF; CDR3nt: TGTGCCAGCAGGGGTACCGGGACACAATACTCCTACGAGCAGTACTTC
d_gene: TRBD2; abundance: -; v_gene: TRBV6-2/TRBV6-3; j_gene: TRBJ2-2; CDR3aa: CASSYTSGGARTGELFF; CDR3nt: TGTGCCAGCAGTTACACTAGCGGGGGGGCCAGAACCGGGGAGCTGTTTTTT
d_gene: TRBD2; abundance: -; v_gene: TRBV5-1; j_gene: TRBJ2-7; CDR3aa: CASTLRGSSYEQYF; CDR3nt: TGCGCCAGCACTCTGCGGGGGAGCTCCTACGAGCAGTACTTC
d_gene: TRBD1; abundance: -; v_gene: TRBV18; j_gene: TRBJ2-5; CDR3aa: CASIGTGGRETQYF; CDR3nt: TGTGCCAGCATCGGGACAGGGGGCAGGGAGACCCAGTACTTC
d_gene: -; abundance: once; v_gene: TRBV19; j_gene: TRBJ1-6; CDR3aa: CASSIDIGGNSPLHF; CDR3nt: TGTGCCAGTAGTATAGATATTGGCGGTAATTCACCCCTCCACTTT
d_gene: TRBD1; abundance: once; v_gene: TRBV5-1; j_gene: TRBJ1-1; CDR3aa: CASSSLSGTGGTEAFF; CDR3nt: TGCGCCAGCAGCTCACTATCCGGGACAGGGGGCACTGAAGCTTTCTTT
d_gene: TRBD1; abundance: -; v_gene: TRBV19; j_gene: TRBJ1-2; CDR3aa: CASRILTGGYGYTF; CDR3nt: TGTGCCAGTAGAATTCTGACAGGGGGCTATGGCTACACCTTC
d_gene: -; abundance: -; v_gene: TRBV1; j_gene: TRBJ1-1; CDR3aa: CTSSQELGGGAWGTEAFF; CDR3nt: TGCACCAGCAGCCAAGAATTGGGTGGGGGGGCATGGGGCACTGAAGCTTTCTTT
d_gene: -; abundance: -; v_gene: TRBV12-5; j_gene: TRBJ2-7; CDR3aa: CASGLHYEQYF; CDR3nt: TGTGCTAGTGGTTTGCATTACGAGCAGTACTTC
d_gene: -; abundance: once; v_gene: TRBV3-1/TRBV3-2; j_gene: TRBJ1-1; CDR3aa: CASSDSNTEAFF; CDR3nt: TGTGCCAGCAGCGACAGCAACACTGAAGCTTTCTTT
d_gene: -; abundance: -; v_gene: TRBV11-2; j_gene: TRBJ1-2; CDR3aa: CASNPPGGANYGYTF; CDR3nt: TGTGCCAGCAACCCTCCGGGGGGTGCTAACTATGGCTACACCTTC
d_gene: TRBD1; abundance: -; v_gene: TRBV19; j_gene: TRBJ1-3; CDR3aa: CASSVQGVGNTIYF; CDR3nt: TGTGCCAGTAGTGTACAGGGGGTCGGAAACACCATATATTTT
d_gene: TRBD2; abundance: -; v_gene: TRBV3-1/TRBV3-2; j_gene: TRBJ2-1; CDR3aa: CASSPPGLAGSEQFF; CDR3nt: TGTGCCAGCAGCCCACCGGGACTAGCGGGGAGTGAGCAGTTCTTC
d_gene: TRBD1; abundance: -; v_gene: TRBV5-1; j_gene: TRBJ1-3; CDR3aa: CASSKGTGPGNTIYF; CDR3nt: TGCGCCAGCAGCAAGGGGACAGGGCCTGGAAACACCATATATTTT
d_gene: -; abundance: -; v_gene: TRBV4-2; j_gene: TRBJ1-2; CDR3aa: CASSQTGVRGYTF; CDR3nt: TGTGCCAGCAGCCAAACGGGAGTTCGTGGCTACACCTTC
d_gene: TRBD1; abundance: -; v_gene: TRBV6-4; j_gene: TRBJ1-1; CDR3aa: CASSDSTDRGFGAFF; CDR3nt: TGTGCCAGCAGTGACTCAACGGACAGGGGGTTCGGGGCTTTCTTT
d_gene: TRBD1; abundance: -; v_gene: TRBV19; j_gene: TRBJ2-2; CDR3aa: CASSYGTGVLAGELFF; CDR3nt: TGTGCCAGTAGTTACGGGACAGGGGTACTCGCCGGGGAGCTGTTTTTT
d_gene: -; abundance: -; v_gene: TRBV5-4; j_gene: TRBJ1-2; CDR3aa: CASSSYTANYGYTF; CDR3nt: TGTGCCAGCAGCTCATACACAGCAAACTATGGCTACACCTTC
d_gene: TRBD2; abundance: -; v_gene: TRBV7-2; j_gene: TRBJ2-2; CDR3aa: CASSLNGRGGRRTGELFF; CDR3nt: TGTGCCAGCAGCTTAAACGGGCGGGGGGGCCGGCGCACCGGGGAGCTGTTTTTT
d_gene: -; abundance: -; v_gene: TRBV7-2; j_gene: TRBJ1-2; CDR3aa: CASSLRTVTYGYTF; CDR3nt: TGTGCCAGCAGCCTAAGGACAGTCACCTATGGCTACACCTTC
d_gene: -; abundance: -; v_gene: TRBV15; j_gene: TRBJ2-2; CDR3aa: CATSRDLTGELFF; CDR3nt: TGTGCCACCAGCAGAGATCTCACCGGGGAGCTGTTTTTT
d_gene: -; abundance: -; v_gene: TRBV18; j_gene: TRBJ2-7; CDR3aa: CASSPLADYEQYF; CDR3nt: TGTGCCAGCTCACCTCTGGCCGACTACGAGCAGTACTTC
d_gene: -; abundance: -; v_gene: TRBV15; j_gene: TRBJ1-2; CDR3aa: CATSRDRLNYGYTF; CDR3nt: TGTGCCACCAGCAGAGATCGACTTAACTATGGCTACACCTTC